One sample yielded the 28 T cell receptor beta chains listed below, sequenced in a study of blood T cell repertoires in COVID-19. Sequencing was performed with immunoSEQ multiplex PCR; in TCRdb, only in-frame clones are kept and a portion is missing. Of tens of thousands of clones listed, over 75% are singletons. The specimen sequenced was peripheral blood. The receptors here all came from a woman aged 60-75 years with acute or convalescent COVID-19.

This clone was detected a few times. The CDR3 spells CASSPDRGLNYGYTF. The DNA for the CDR3 is TGTGCCAGCAGCCCAGACAGGGGGCTTAACTATGGCTACACCTTC. The V and J genes are TRBV5-6 and TRBJ1-2; 10 bases match TRBD1. Germline CDR1 reads SGHDT; CDR2 reads YYEEEE. V was clipped by 4 bases and J by 1 base; unmatched bases: 4. CDR3 length equals 15 residues.

The chain recombines TRBV24-1 with TRBJ2-3, with 7 bases aligning to TRBD1. The CDR3 consists of 20 residues. Germline trimming cut 3 bases from V and 2 bases from J; bases unmatched to any gene: 19. Looked up from germline, CDR1 is KGHDR and CDR2 is SFDVKD. The CDR3 coding sequence is TGTGCCACCAGTGATGCAAACCCTCCTCGACGGACAGGATACACAGATACGCAGTATTTT. It specifies CATSDANPPRRTGYTDTQYF.

This clone was counted a few times. The chain combines TRBV6-5 with TRBJ2-7, with TRBD1 as a possible D gene (6 bases). The CDR3 is 13 amino acids. Germline CDR1 MNHEY, CDR2 SVGAGI. The V and J ends lost 6 bases and 7 bases respectively, with 16 bases between them. The CDR3 region is CASRDSAHLEQYF. The CDR3 DNA sequence: TGTGCCAGCAGGGACAGTGCCCACCTAGAGCAGTACTTC.

The rearrangement uses TRBV5-1 and TRBJ1-1; D remains ambiguous. CDR3 length: 13 amino acids. Germline V gene sequence: CDR1 SGHRS, CDR2 YFSETQ. Trimming cost V 2 bases and J 3 bases, with 8 bases left between them. CDR3 nucleotides: TGCGCCAGCAGCTTTACTGTGGACACTGAAGCTTTCTTT. Protein product: CASSFTVDTEAFF. Combining the CDR3 with reference TRBV5-1 and TRBJ1-1 gives the whole variable domain KAGVTQTPRYLIKTRGQQVTLSCSPISGHRSVSWYQQTPGQGLQFLFEYFSETQRNKGNFPGRFSGRQFSNSRSEMNVSTLELGDSALYLCASSFTVDTEAFFGQGTRLTVV.

Notes on this clone: Other DNA sequences of this sample code for an identical CDR3. V is TRBV11-2 and J is TRBJ2-5; D gene uncertain. V was cut by 5 bases and J by 0 bases, with 7 bases left in between. CDR1 is SGHAT and CDR2 is FQNNGV in the germline V gene. CDR3 length: 13 residues. Here the CDR3 reads CASSPGNQETQYF. The CDR3 region has the DNA TGTGCCAGCAGCCCCGGTAACCAAGAGACCCAGTACTTC.

This clone was seen a handful of times. V and J are TRBV25-1 and TRBJ1-6; D gene unclear. This CDR3 is 14 amino acids long. In germline, CDR1 is MGHDK, CDR2 SYGVNS. V lost 3 bases to trimming and J lost 6 bases, with 9 bases between them. The DNA of the CDR3 is TGTGCCAGCAGTGATGTCAGATTTAATTCACCCCTCCACTTT. As protein: CASSDVRFNSPLHF.

The gene calls are TRBV19 and TRBJ1-2; D gene unclear. From germline, CDR1 is LNHDA and CDR2 SQIVND (reference sequence). This CDR3 spans 14 amino acids. Trimming removed 3 bases from V and 4 bases from J, with 12 bases in between. The CDR3 region is CASSIPGGRYGYTF. In nucleotides, the CDR3 is TGTGCCAGTAGTATTCCTGGCGGCCGCTATGGCTACACCTTC.

This CDR3 is CASSFLSGGAVNEQFF. The CDR3 coding sequence is TGTGCCAGCAGCTTTTTAAGCGGGGGGGCCGTCAATGAGCAGTTCTTC. This chain links TRBV5-6 with TRBJ2-1, with 10 bases fitting TRBD2. V lost 2 bases and J lost 6; bases outside the gene matches: 8. The CDR3 totals 16 residues. Germline V CDR1 and CDR2: SGHDT, YYEEEE.

The chain's CDR3 is CASSGQVDTQYF. CDR3 nucleotide sequence: TGTGCCAGCAGCGGGCAGGTGGATACGCAGTATTTT. V gene TRBV7-2 combines with J gene TRBJ2-3; D not certain. This CDR3 is built from 12 residues. Trimming cost V 5 bases and J 6 bases, with 9 bases left between them. Germline CDR1 and CDR2: SGHTA and FQGNSA.

This clone showed up just once. V is TRBV7-2 and J is TRBJ1-2, with D perhaps matching TRBD1 (5 bases). Germline V gene lookup returns CDR1 SGHTA and CDR2 FQGNSA. Trimming took 4 bases from V and 0 from J, leaving 12 bases between them. This CDR3 has 15 residues. For the CDR3, the DNA is TGTGCCAGCAGCTACAGGACCGATACTAACTATGGCTACACCTTC. Protein product: CASSYRTDTNYGYTF.

This clone was recorded only once. V usage is TRBV4-1 and J usage is TRBJ1-4; D call uncertain. This CDR3 is built from 14 residues. CDR1 is MGHRA and CDR2 is YSYEKL in the germline V gene. Trimming shortened V by 4 bases and J by 3 bases, and 9 bases separated the two germline ends. The CDR3 coding sequence is TGCGCCAGCAGCCCCATAGACTCTAATGAAAAACTGTTTTTT. Translation: CASSPIDSNEKLFF.

The chain joins TRBV6-5 to TRBJ1-5; D may be TRBD1 (5 bases). V was cut by 7 bases and J by 2 bases, with 12 bases left in between. The CDR3 extends over 14 amino acids. The germline gives CDR1 MNHEY, CDR2 SVGAGI. This CDR3 is CASIEGLGNQPQHF. CDR3 sequence (DNA): TGTGCCAGCATCGAGGGACTTGGCAATCAGCCCCAGCATTTT.

The chain uses TRBV4-2 and TRBJ2-3; 12 bases agree with TRBD2. Looked up from germline, CDR1 is LGHNA and CDR2 is YNFKEQ. Losses at the gene ends were 0 bases for V and 6 bases for J; bases not matched to a gene: 10. CDR3 length: 18 residues. This CDR3 reads CASSQDPGTSGPGDTQYF. For the CDR3, the DNA is TGTGCCAGCAGCCAAGATCCGGGGACTAGCGGGCCGGGGGATACGCAGTATTTT.

CDR3 DNA: TGTGCCAGCAGCCTCGGGACAGGGGGCACTGAAGCTTTCTTT. Protein: CASSLGTGGTEAFF. The V call is TRBV5-4, the J call TRBJ1-1; 11 bases align to TRBD1. The CDR3 has 14 amino acids. V was clipped by 4 bases and J by 4 bases; unmatched bases: 3. Germline V lookup: CDR1 SGHNT, CDR2 YYREEE (reference sequence).

The chain couples TRBV19 to TRBJ2-7, with TRBD1 matching over 12 bases. The CDR3 covers 14 residues. From germline, CDR1 is LNHDA and CDR2 SQIVND (reference sequence). Trimming removed 6 bases from V and 6 bases from J; junction bases left unmatched: 6. The CDR3 DNA follows: TGTGCCAGTAGCGCCGGGACAGGGGGCATCGAGCAGTACTTC. This codes for CASSAGTGGIEQYF.

The V gene is TRBV7-8, the J gene TRBJ1-5; D remains unclear. V was trimmed by 1 base and J by 4 bases, leaving 8 bases between them. CDR3 length equals 14 residues. Germline CDR1 SGHVS, CDR2 FQNEAQ. The CDR3, as DNA: TGTGCCAGCAGCTTAGTCTCCCCGAATCAGCCCCAGCATTTT. The encoded protein is CASSLVSPNQPQHF.

The DNA for the CDR3 is TGTGCCAGTAGTTCGGGACAGGGAATCAATCAGCCCCAGCATTTT. It is translated as CASSSGQGINQPQHF. The rearrangement joins TRBV19 to TRBJ1-5; 9 bases map to TRBD1. The CDR3 extends over 15 amino acids. Germline-derived CDR1 and CDR2 are LNHDA and SQIVND (reference sequence). Trimming took 5 bases from V and 3 from J; bases not matched to a gene: 5.

This clone was seen only once. The gene calls are TRBV7-2 and TRBJ1-5, with 9 nucleotides matching TRBD1. The germline V gene has CDR1 SGHTA and CDR2 FQGNSA. This CDR3 contains 15 residues. The V segment lost 6 bases and the J segment 5 bases; nucleotides outside the gene matches: 8. CDR3 sequence reads: CASSPNRDRDQPQHF. In DNA, the CDR3 is TGTGCCAGCAGTCCTAACCGGGACAGGGATCAGCCCCAGCATTTT.

This chain links TRBV27 with TRBJ2-1; TRBD2 is a possible D gene (5 bases). CDR1 and CDR2 (germline): MNHEY, SMNVEV (reference sequence). The CDR3 spans 14 residues. V was shortened by 5 bases and J by 0 bases, with 8 bases between the two germline ends. CDR3 sequence: CASSSGSSYNEQFF. The CDR3 DNA reads as TGTGCCAGCAGTAGCGGTAGCTCCTACAATGAGCAGTTCTTC.

V usage is TRBV6-2 or TRBV6-3 and J usage is TRBJ2-3, with D perhaps TRBD1 (6 bases). From germline, CDR1 is MNHEY and CDR2 SVGEGT. V lost 5 bases to trimming and J lost 5 bases, with 8 bases between them. The CDR3 consists of 12 residues. This chain's CDR3 is CASSGQQDTQYF. CDR3 bases: TGTGCCAGCAGTGGACAGCAAGATACGCAGTATTTT.

The V and J genes are TRBV7-9 and TRBJ2-1; possible D gene TRBD1, 5 bases. CDR3 size: 12 residues. Germline loops: CDR1 SEHNR, CDR2 FQNEAQ (reference sequence). The V end was cut by 8 bases, the J end by 5 bases, with 10 bases between. CDR3 sequence reads: CASGDSDNEQFF. In DNA form, the CDR3 reads TGTGCCAGCGGAGACAGTGACAATGAGCAGTTCTTC. The full variable domain, in which reference TRBV7-9 and TRBJ2-1 provide the parts outside the CDR3, is DTGVSQNPRHKITKRGQNVTFRCDPISEHNRLYWYRQTLGQGPEFLTYFQNEAQLEKSRLLSDRFSAERPKGSFSTLEIQRTEQGDSAMYLCASGDSDNEQFFGPGTRLTVL.

This clone was counted a single time. The J gene is TRBJ1-2, the V gene TRBV10-3; D is unclear. Germline V gives CDR1 ENHRY, CDR2 SYGVKD. Trimming removed 3 bases at V and 4 bases at J, with 12 bases between. This CDR3 has 14 amino acids. DNA of the CDR3: TGTGCCATCAGTGATTTCGGTATCGGCTATGGCTACACCTTC. It translates to CAISDFGIGYGYTF.

A few counts support this clone. This chain joins TRBV10-3 and TRBJ2-7, with a tentative D call TRBD2 (6 bases). This CDR3 has 13 amino acids. Deletions cut 2 bases from V and 4 bases from J, with 9 bases between. Germline V gene sequence: CDR1 ENHRY, CDR2 SYGVKD. CDR3 sequence: CAISEPGVYEQYF. The CDR3 DNA follows: TGTGCCATCAGTGAGCCGGGGGTTTACGAGCAGTACTTC.

The V gene is TRBV9, the J gene TRBJ2-3; no definite D call. The CDR3 covers 14 residues. Germline assignment: CDR1 SGDLS and CDR2 YYNGEE. Trimming stripped 4 bases from V and 7 bases from J, with 16 bases between. CDR3 nucleotides: TGTGCCAGCAGCCCCCCGAGGCAGATTAATACGCAGTATTTT. It translates to CASSPPRQINTQYF.

The chain couples TRBV7-2 to TRBJ2-2; the match to TRBD2 covers 9 bases. CDR1 SGHTA and CDR2 FQGNSA come from the germline V gene. V gave up 4 bases and J gave up 4 bases; unmatched junction bases: 13. The CDR3 runs to 18 residues. CDR3 residues: CASSSLGVGGGATGELFF. Written as DNA, the CDR3 is TGTGCCAGCAGCTCCCTGGGGGTCGGCGGGGGGGCCACCGGGGAGCTGTTTTTT.

This chain connects TRBV5-1 to TRBJ2-2; 12 positions agree with TRBD2. CDR3 length: 15 amino acids. With 3 bases clipped from V and 8 bases from J, the junction kept 5 bases outside the gene matches. Per the germline V gene, CDR1 is SGHRS and CDR2 is YFSETQ. The CDR3 spells CASSSWTSGTGELFF. The CDR3 DNA sequence: TGCGCCAGCAGCTCTTGGACTAGCGGGACGGGGGAGCTGTTTTTT.

This CDR3 reads CASSIDIGGERYF. The CDR3 DNA reads as TGTGCCAGTAGTATAGATATCGGGGGAGAAAGGTACTTC. J is TRBJ2-5 and V is TRBV19, with D tentatively TRBD2 (6 bases). CDR1 is LNHDA, CDR2 SQIVND, per germline (reference sequence). CDR3 length: 13 amino acids. Trimming took off 0 bases at V and 13 bases at J, with 15 bases between the two ends.

V usage is TRBV5-6 and J usage is TRBJ1-6, with 7 bases lining up with TRBD1. J was trimmed by 10 bases and V by 2 bases; bases with no gene match: 9. The CDR3 has 15 residues. The germline V gene has CDR1 SGHDT and CDR2 YYEEEE. In DNA form, the CDR3 reads TGTGCCAGCAGCTTTGACAGGGCCGATGGCTCACCCCTCCACTTT. As protein: CASSFDRADGSPLHF.